A selection of T cell receptor beta chains follows, all from one sample in a study of blood T cell repertoires in COVID-19. Some clones are missing from TCRdb's copy, which holds only in-frame ones; the method was immunoSEQ multiplex PCR. Of around 250,000 clones in the sample, about 87% are singletons; the top ten hold about 1.5%. The sample taken for sequencing was PBMCs or T cells enriched from blood (not recorded which). These receptors were collected from a woman in her forties or fifties who had recovered from COVID-19. The CDR3 runs from the conserved cysteine through the conserved F or W. A row's size may be missing; if present it is once, few, many or a size class.

CDR3 protein: CASSLVLGLAGAYEQYF
V gene: TRBV7-8
clone size: .
J gene: TRBJ2-7

CDR3 protein: CASSLVQGTYEQYF
V gene: TRBV5-5
clone size: .
J gene: TRBJ2-7

CDR3 protein: CASSLDLGGQPQHF
V gene: TRBV7-2
clone size: .
J gene: TRBJ1-5

CDR3 protein: CASSLRRVRGTDTQYF
V gene: TRBV5-4
clone size: .
J gene: TRBJ2-3

CDR3 protein: CASSSVGSAGFLPDTQYF
V gene: TRBV6-4
clone size: .
J gene: TRBJ2-3

CDR3 protein: CAIHPANYGYTF
V gene: TRBV27
clone size: few
J gene: TRBJ1-2

CDR3 protein: CASSPIQGYGYTF
V gene: TRBV18
clone size: .
J gene: TRBJ1-2

CDR3 protein: CASRPGTSGNQETQYF
V gene: TRBV5-4
clone size: .
J gene: TRBJ2-5

CDR3 protein: CASRTRGQSTDTQYF
V gene: TRBV2
clone size: .
J gene: TRBJ2-3

CDR3 protein: CASSQYTSSYNEQFF
V gene: TRBV4-3
clone size: .
J gene: TRBJ2-1

CDR3 protein: CASSDYGTDTQYF
V gene: TRBV7-3
clone size: few
J gene: TRBJ2-3

CDR3 protein: CAISAGSGSAYNEQFF
V gene: TRBV10-3
clone size: .
J gene: TRBJ2-1

CDR3 protein: CASSAWTGGSPLHF
V gene: TRBV27
clone size: .
J gene: TRBJ1-6

CDR3 protein: CASSSEFEKETQYF
V gene: TRBV5-4
clone size: .
J gene: TRBJ2-5

CDR3 protein: CASSINIAVTSYEQYF
V gene: TRBV19
clone size: once
J gene: TRBJ2-7

CDR3 protein: CASSFREKYNEQFF
V gene: TRBV11-3
clone size: .
J gene: TRBJ2-1

CDR3 protein: CASSLGGRPGELFF
V gene: TRBV5-1
clone size: .
J gene: TRBJ2-2

CDR3 protein: CASSYPGQGGTDTQYF
V gene: TRBV6-2/TRBV6-3
clone size: .
J gene: TRBJ2-3

CDR3 protein: CASSNTRSTSEQFF
V gene: TRBV7-9
clone size: .
J gene: TRBJ2-1

CDR3 protein: CASSRYGTAQETQYF
V gene: TRBV7-2
clone size: .
J gene: TRBJ2-5

CDR3 protein: CASSGSGVNEKLFF
V gene: TRBV28
clone size: .
J gene: TRBJ1-4

CDR3 protein: CASSQYAGELFF
V gene: TRBV3-1/TRBV3-2
clone size: .
J gene: TRBJ2-2

CDR3 protein: CASSAGLDEAYEQYF
V gene: TRBV9
clone size: .
J gene: TRBJ2-7

CDR3 protein: CAWTGTGGGELFF
V gene: TRBV30
clone size: .
J gene: TRBJ2-2